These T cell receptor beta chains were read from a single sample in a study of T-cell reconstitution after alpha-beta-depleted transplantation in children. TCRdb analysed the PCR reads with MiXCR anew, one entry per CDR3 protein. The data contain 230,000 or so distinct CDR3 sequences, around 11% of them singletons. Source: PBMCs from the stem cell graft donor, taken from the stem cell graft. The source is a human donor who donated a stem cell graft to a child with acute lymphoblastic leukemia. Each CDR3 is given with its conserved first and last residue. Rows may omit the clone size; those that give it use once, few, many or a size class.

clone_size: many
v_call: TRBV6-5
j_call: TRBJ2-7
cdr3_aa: CASLLSRDTEQYF

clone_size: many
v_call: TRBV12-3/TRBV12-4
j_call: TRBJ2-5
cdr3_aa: CASNRGERETQYF

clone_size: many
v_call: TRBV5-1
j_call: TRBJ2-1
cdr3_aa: CASSFWGADEQFF

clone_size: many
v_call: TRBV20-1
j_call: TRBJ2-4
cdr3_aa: CSAQTPNQIVSGKAKNIQYF

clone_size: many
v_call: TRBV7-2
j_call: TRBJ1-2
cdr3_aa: CASTLLQGAHHGYTF

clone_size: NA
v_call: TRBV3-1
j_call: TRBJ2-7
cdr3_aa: CATCRSGRPSYEQYF

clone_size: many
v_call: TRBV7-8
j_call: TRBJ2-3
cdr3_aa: CASSLARTGSDTQYF

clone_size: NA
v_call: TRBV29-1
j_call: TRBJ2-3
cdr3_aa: CSVVPGLIVPDTQYF

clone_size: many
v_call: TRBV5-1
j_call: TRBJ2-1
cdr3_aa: CASSLVGGEQFF

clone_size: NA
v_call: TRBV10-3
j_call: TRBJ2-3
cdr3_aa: CAIKRGGRDTQYF

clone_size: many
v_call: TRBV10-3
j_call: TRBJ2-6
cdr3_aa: CAIAGAGQGFSGANVLTF

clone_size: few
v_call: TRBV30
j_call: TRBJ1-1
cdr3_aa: CAWGRDRNTEAFF

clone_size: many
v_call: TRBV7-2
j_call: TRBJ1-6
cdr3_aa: CASSNHRGLDSPLHF

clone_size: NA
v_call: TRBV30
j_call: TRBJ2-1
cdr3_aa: CAWSVTGSAEQFF

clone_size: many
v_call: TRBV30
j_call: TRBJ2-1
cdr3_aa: CAWKGGEQFF

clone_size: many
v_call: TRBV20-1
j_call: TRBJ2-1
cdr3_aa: CSARTSTDEQFF

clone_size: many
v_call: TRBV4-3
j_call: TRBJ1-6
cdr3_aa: CASSQDNHGRDYNSPLHF

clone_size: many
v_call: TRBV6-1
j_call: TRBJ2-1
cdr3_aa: CASREAVSYNEQFF

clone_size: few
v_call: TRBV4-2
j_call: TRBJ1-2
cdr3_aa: CASRGGDGSNYGYTF

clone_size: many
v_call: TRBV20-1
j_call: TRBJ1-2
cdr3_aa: CSAKRGPVDGYTF

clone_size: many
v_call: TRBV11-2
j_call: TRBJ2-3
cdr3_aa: CASSPGLAGPVSQYF

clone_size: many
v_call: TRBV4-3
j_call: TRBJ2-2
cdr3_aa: CASSQDRGVRETFWTGELFF

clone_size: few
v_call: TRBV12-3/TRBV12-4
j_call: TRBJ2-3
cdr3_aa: CASSLSTGLHKYTDTQYF

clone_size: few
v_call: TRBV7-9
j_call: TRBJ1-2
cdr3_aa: CASSLSGTPNYGYTF

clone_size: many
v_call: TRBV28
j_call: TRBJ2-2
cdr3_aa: CASSYSGELFF

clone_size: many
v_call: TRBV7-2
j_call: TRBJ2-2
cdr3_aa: CASSLRGELFF

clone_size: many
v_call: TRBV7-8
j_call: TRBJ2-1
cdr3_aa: CASSLVSGYNEQFF

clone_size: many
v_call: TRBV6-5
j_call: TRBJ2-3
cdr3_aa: CASSYRETATDTQYF

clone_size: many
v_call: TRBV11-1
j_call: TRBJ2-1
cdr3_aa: CASMVPPARAERGPSMREQFF

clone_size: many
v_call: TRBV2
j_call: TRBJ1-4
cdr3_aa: CASSEISAATNEKLFF

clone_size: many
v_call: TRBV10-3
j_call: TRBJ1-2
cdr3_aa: CAIGDSSNYGYTF

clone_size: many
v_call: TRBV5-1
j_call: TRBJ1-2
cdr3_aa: CASSGGRHYGYTF

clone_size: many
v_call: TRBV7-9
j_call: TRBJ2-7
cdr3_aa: CASSLVAGAHEQYF

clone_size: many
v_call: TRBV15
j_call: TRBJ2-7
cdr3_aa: CATSRERMGYYEQYF

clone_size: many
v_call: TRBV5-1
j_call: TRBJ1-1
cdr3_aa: CASSWTGHTTNTEAFF

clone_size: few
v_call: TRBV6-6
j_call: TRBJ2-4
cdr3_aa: CASSYSLKNSQYF

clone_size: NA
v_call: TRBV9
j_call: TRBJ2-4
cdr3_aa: CASSVAAGPKNSQYF

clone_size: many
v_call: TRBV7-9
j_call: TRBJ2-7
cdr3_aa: CASSASGSYEQYF

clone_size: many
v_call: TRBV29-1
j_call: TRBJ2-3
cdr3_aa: CSVIGAVDTQYF

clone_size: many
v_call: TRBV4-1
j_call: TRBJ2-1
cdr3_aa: CASSPDRRGSYNEQFF

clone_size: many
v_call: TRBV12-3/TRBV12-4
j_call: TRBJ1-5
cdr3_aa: CASSLRGNYNQPQHF

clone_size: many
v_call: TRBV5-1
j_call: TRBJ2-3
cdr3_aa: CASSWGPGGSADTQYF

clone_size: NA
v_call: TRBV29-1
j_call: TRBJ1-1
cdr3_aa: CSVDVGQGMNTEAFF

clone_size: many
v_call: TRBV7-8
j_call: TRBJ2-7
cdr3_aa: CASSQQSPGPYEQYF

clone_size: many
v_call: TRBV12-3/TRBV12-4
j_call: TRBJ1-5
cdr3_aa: CASNPGLASNQPQHF

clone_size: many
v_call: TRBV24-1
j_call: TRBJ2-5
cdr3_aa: CATSETEETQYF

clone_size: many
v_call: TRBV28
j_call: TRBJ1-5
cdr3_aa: CASSPIRQGVNQPQHF

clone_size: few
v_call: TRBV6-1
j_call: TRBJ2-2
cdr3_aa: CASIEYGSGTGELFF

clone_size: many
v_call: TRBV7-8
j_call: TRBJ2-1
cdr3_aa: CASSLTSGASSYNEQFF

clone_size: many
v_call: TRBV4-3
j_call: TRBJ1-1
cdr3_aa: CASSQEGYGNTEAFF

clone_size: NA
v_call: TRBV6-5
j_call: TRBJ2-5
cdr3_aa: CASSYFPPMAWQETQYF

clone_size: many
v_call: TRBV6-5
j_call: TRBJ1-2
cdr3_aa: CASSYYVGSYGYTF

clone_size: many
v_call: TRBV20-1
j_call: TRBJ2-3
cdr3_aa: CSAYPGTSSIDTQYF

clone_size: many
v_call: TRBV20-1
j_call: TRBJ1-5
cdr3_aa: CSARDRAGGIQPQHF

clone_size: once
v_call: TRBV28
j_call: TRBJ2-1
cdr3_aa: CASTLSNERGRVF

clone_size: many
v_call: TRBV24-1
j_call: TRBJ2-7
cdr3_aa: CATSDSSVRDLYEQYF

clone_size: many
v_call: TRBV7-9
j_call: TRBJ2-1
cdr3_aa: CASSLAARGFSYNEQFF

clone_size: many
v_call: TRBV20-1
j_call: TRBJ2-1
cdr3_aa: CSASAYNEQFF

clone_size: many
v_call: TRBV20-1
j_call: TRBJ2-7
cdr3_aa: CSAPRITYGSYEQYF

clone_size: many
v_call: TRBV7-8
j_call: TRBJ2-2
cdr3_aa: CASSLTGGYANTGELFF